This T cell receptor beta chain was sequenced during a study of STAT5B mutations in CD4+ large granular lymphocyte leukemia. This clone was seen once. The protocol was immunoSEQ multiplex PCR, while the TCRdb copy is restricted to in-frame clones and leaves out a portion. The profile covers 37,000 or so clones, with roughly 81% appearing a single time and 3.6% taken by the ten largest. This CDR3 has 15 residues. CDR1 and CDR2 from the germline V gene are MNHNY and SVGAGI (reference sequence). V lost 6 bases to trimming and J lost 3 bases; unmatched junction nucleotides: 10. Sequenced material: CD4+ T cells from blood buffy coats. The receptor was derived from a human donor in good health. V usage is TRBV6-6 and J usage is TRBJ1-1; 7 bases line up with TRBD1. In DNA form, the CDR3 reads TGTGCCAGCAGCCAAACAGGGGATGGGTACACTGAAGCTTTCTTT. It translates to CASSQTGDGYTEAFF.